This TCR beta chain emerged from a study of graft-versus-host responses after intestinal transplantation. On the study more broadly: Uniformly, recipients were administered anti-thymocyte globulin induction with subsequent tacrolimus and steroids for approximately three years.

Generated by immunoSEQ multiplex PCR, the TCRdb table keeps only in-frame clones and is missing some. This sample carries fewer than 100,000 clones, about 82% of them seen once, and the ten largest clones take 1.4% to 1.5%. Trimming removed 4 bases from V and 2 bases from J; junction bases left unmatched: 8. The CDR3 loop spans 15 amino acids. Germline loops: CDR1 SGHRS, CDR2 YFSETQ. Notes on this clone: The antigen is not known.

Study outcomes and limitations: Detected in recipient marrow were GvH clones, some of which were first observed in ileum or blood. Some patients had graft-donor T cell macrochimerism, and their allografts showed high graft-versus-host to host-versus-graft clonal ratios. An association linked early post-transplant HvG declines with peak circulating GvH clone levels.

The sequencing here drew on PBMCs, taken 255 days after intestinal transplant. V usage is TRBV5-1 and J usage is TRBJ2-7; 8 bases map to TRBD1. The clonotype comes from a human patient who received an intestinal transplant, so some T cells may come from the graft donor. CDR3 bases: TGCGCCAGCAGCCCCCGACAGGGGATCCCCTACGAGCAGTACTTC. As protein: CASSPRQGIPYEQYF.